One sample yielded the 4 T cell receptor beta chains listed below, sequenced in a study of shared clonotypes between healthy human individuals. Only in-frame clones appear in the TCRdb table, and some are missing; sequencing was by immunoSEQ multiplex PCR. The sample carries about 2.1 million clones, just under 95% recorded once. Terminally differentiated effector memory CD45RA+ cells were excluded by CCR7 positive selection of CD45RO-negative cells. The sequenced sample consisted of naive CD8+ T cells from PBMCs. The receptors here all came from a man between 18 and 35 years old in good health. Some clones in this sample may be carry-over from other donors' samples.

The chain couples TRBV7-2 to TRBJ2-1; 9 nucleotides match TRBD2. From germline, CDR1 is SGHTA and CDR2 FQGNSA. The CDR3 is 15 residues long. Trimming took 5 bases from V and 6 from J; bases not matched to a gene: 8. The CDR3 DNA reads TGTGCCAGCAGCCTGATAGCGGGAGCCCCCAATGAGCAGTTCTTC. This encodes CASSLIAGAPNEQFF.

The V gene is TRBV27, the J gene TRBJ2-1; 10 bases align to TRBD2. This CDR3 comprises 16 residues. V gave up 2 bases and J gave up 8 bases; unmatched junction bases: 9. Germline loops: CDR1 MNHEY, CDR2 SMNVEV (reference sequence). CDR3 sequence reads: CASSLIRPSGSHEQFF. Written as DNA, the CDR3 is TGTGCCAGCAGTTTAATACGGCCTAGCGGGAGCCATGAGCAGTTCTTC.

This chain connects TRBV13 to TRBJ1-1; D is unresolved. Trimming cost V 5 bases and J 1 base, with 11 bases left between them. There are 14 residues in the CDR3. The germline V gene encodes CDR1 PRHDT and CDR2 FYEKMQ (reference sequence). DNA for the CDR3: TGTGCCAGCAGCCGGTTTCGGGAGAACACTGAAGCTTTCTTT. This encodes CASSRFRENTEAFF.

This chain connects TRBV5-6 to TRBJ1-2, with a weak D call TRBD1 (6 bases). Trimming left V 3 bases short and J 7 bases short, with 22 bases between. In germline, CDR1 is SGHDT, CDR2 YYEEEE. The CDR3 consists of 16 residues. The DNA of the CDR3 is TGTGCCAGCAGCTGGAGCGGAGGGGGGGCCCTCGGTGGCTACACCTTC. Protein sequence: CASSWSGGGALGGYTF.